These T cell receptor beta chains were read from a single sample in a study of OX40 agonist ivuxolimab in advanced cancers. The table came from immunoSEQ multiplex PCR; TCRdb's copy has only in-frame clones and leaves some out. Among 67,000 or so clones listed, just over 85% were seen once. This specimen was CD4+ or CD8+ T cells sorted from blood, taken in a trial of the OX40 agonist ivuxolimab. These receptors originate from an adult with an advanced solid tumor such as melanoma, head and neck, liver or kidney cancer. The CDR3 runs from the conserved cysteine through the conserved F or W. A D gene is named only where the DNA matches it firmly. Not every row has a clone size; where given, it reads once, few, many or a size class.

D	size	J	V	CDR3	DNA
TRBD1	-	TRBJ1-1	TRBV18	CASSQGAPTEAFF	TGTGCCAGCTCACAGGGGGCGCCCACTGAAGCTTTCTTT
-	-	TRBJ2-6	TRBV5-4	CASSPIVGNSGANVLTF	TGTGCCAGCAGCCCGATAGTGGGCAACTCTGGGGCCAACGTCCTGACTTTC
-	-	TRBJ1-5	TRBV27	CASSWRGQGNQPQHF	TGTGCCAGCAGTTGGCGGGGGCAGGGCAATCAGCCCCAGCATTTT
-	few	TRBJ2-5	TRBV2	CASSGGHQQETQYF	TGTGCCAGCAGTGGGGGGCACCAACAAGAGACCCAGTACTTC
-	-	TRBJ1-6	TRBV7-3	CASSDRTDNSPLHF	TGTGCCAGCAGCGACCGGACAGATAATTCACCCCTCCACTTT
TRBD1	once	TRBJ2-3	TRBV5-1	CASSPNSDRGADTQYF	TGCGCCAGCAGCCCCAACTCGGACAGGGGCGCAGATACGCAGTATTTT